A single sample is the source of the 26 T cell receptor beta chains below, sequenced in a study of blood T cells in healthy people across ages. It was with a sample-barcoded 5' primer and a J-beta primer mix that a second PCR of roughly 6 to 12 cycles was run. Each CDR3 protein gets one entry after TCRdb re-called the 5' RACE reads with MiXCR. The table shows fewer than 750,000 distinct CDR3 sequences, with around 48% occurring only once. Sequencing was carried out using blood. Receptors originate from a man older than 75 in good health.

This clonotype was detected a few times. This chain uses TRBV10-3 with TRBJ2-7; no reliable D call. This CDR3 has 12 residues. Trimming took off 2 bases at V and 5 bases at J, with 7 bases between the two ends. CDR1 is ENHRY, CDR2 SYGVKD, per germline. The CDR3 protein is CAISEGLNEQYF. The CDR3 DNA reads as TGTGCCATCAGTGAGGGGCTCAACGAGCAGTACTTC.

This clonotype was recorded at least ten times. V gene TRBV7-9 combines with J gene TRBJ2-5, with D tentatively TRBD1 or TRBD2 (5 bases each). Judging by the DNA end, TRBJ2-7 fits better; the J call may be wrong. The germline V gene encodes CDR1 SEHNR and CDR2 FQNEAQ (reference sequence). The CDR3 length is 16 residues. The CDR3 DNA sequence: TGTGCCAGCAGCTCTCTTTTATCTCCGGGGCAGTTCGAGCAGTACTTC. Its translation: CASSSLLSPGQFEQYF.

V is TRBV6-6 and J is TRBJ2-3, with 10 bases identical to TRBD1. Germline CDR1 and CDR2: MNHNY and SVGAGI (reference sequence). Unmatched junction bases numbered 9, after V lost 6 bases and J lost 6 bases. The CDR3 sequence is 15 residues long. CDR3 in DNA: TGTGCCAGCAGCCAGACAGGGGGCGGGTGGGATACGCAGTATTTT. Its protein product is CASSQTGGGWDTQYF.

CDR3 bases: TGCAGTGCTACTGCTAGCGGGAGGGCAGGTACGCAGTATTTT. This gives the protein CSATASGRAGTQYF. The V gene is TRBV20-1, the J gene TRBJ2-3; 12 bases agree with TRBD2. CDR3 length equals 14 residues. CDR1 is DFQATT, CDR2 SNEGSKA, per germline (reference sequence). Trimming at V came to 4 bases and at J to 8 bases, leaving 7 bases not matched to a gene.

This clonotype showed up just a few times. The chain recombines TRBV28 with TRBJ2-7; D possibly matches TRBD1 or TRBD2 (6 bases each). V lost 6 bases, J lost 4 bases, and 16 bases lay in between. Germline-derived CDR1 and CDR2 are MDHEN and SYDVKM. This CDR3 has 14 amino acids. CDR3 nucleotides: TGTGCCAGCAGCCCAGGTGGGGGGCTTTACGAGCAGTACTTC. Translating it yields CASSPGGGLYEQYF.

V is TRBV15 and J is TRBJ2-7; 7 bases fit TRBD2. The CDR3 covers 18 residues. V lost 0 bases to trimming and J lost 0 bases; unmatched junction nucleotides: 11. Germline assignment: CDR1 LNHNV and CDR2 YYDKDF (reference sequence). The CDR3 nucleotides are TGTGCCACCAGCAGAGATGTCGGGTCGGGCGGGAGCTCCTACGAGCAGTACTTC. Amino acids: CATSRDVGSGGSSYEQYF.

This clonotype was counted between two and nine times. The rearrangement joins TRBV6-5 to TRBJ2-4; D call uncertain. CDR1 and CDR2 (germline): MNHEY, SVGAGI. The CDR3 is made up of 15 amino acids. Between the trimmed V and J ends, which lost 0 bases and 1 base, there was a span of 7 bases. CDR3 region: CASSYSGRAKNIQYF. The CDR3 coding sequence is TGTGCCAGCAGTTACTCGGGTAGGGCCAAAAACATTCAGTACTTC.

CDR3 region: CASSLAVAGGPPDTQYF. CDR3 nucleotide sequence: TGTGCCAGCAGCTTAGCGGTAGCGGGGGGGCCCCCGGATACGCAGTATTTT. The genes are TRBV7-2 and TRBJ2-3; 11 nucleotides align to TRBD2. V dropped 0 bases and J dropped 6; count of bases not matched to a gene: 8. This CDR3 is 17 amino acids long. Germline V gene data show CDR1 as SGHTA and CDR2 as FQGNSA.

The gene calls are TRBV25-1 and TRBJ1-2; no clear D. The tail of the sequence fits TRBJ2-1 better, so the J call may be wrong. Germline values: CDR1 MGHDK, CDR2 SYGVNS. CDR3 size: 13 residues. DNA for the CDR3: TGTGCCAGCAGTGAATCCATGCGGCCTGAGCAGTTCTTC. It yields the protein CASSESMRPEQFF.

This chain links TRBV3-1 with TRBJ2-7; no clear D. The ends were cut back, 0 bases at V and 6 bases at J, with 6 bases in the middle. CDR3 length equals 12 residues. Germline V CDR1 and CDR2: LGHDT, YNNKEL (reference sequence). The CDR3 sequence: CASSQEGSEQYF. As DNA, the CDR3 is TGTGCCAGCAGCCAAGAGGGAAGCGAGCAGTACTTC.

This chain links TRBV20-1 with TRBJ2-1; the match to TRBD2 covers 7 bases. Germline assignment: CDR1 DFQATT and CDR2 SNEGSKA (reference sequence). This CDR3 contains 16 residues. V trimming: 4 bases; J trimming: 1 base; junction bases outside the gene matches: 10. The CDR3 DNA reads as TGCAGTGCTACCCCCCGCGGGAGTCCTTCCTACAATGAGCAGTTCTTC. It codes for CSATPRGSPSYNEQFF.

The rearrangement uses TRBV29-1 and TRBJ2-1, with 9 bases identical to TRBD2. V lost 8 bases to trimming and J lost 1 base; unmatched junction nucleotides: 6. Germline CDR1 SQVTM, CDR2 ANQGSEA. This CDR3 spans 14 amino acids. The CDR3 reads CSTISGSSYNEQFF. CDR3 DNA: TGCAGCACAATTAGCGGGAGTTCCTACAATGAGCAGTTCTTC.

The chain uses TRBV27 and TRBJ2-2; 7 nucleotides line up with TRBD2. The CDR3 length is 16 residues. The junction had 5 bases not matched to a gene; V was cut back by 1 base and J by 3 bases. Per the germline V gene, CDR1 is MNHEY and CDR2 is SMNVEV (reference sequence). CDR3 residues: CASSLLGRGDTGELFF. The CDR3 region has the DNA TGTGCCAGCAGTTTATTAGGTCGGGGGGACACCGGGGAGCTGTTTTTT.

Note on this clonotype: Mismatch with germline at one junction end may stem from a read error. The gene calls are TRBV29-1 and TRBJ2-3; D is possibly TRBD2 (5 bases). The CDR3 is 15 amino acids. Germline V CDR1 and CDR2: SQVTM, ANQGSEA. The CDR3 DNA follows: TGCGGCGTTGAGGGTGTGACTACTAGCACAGATACGCAGTATTTT. The encoded protein is CGVEGVTTSTDTQYF.

This clonotype was seen only a few times. The V call is TRBV3-1, the J call TRBJ2-3; no definite D call. Trimming left V 2 bases short and J 0 bases short, with 9 bases between. Germline values: CDR1 LGHDT, CDR2 YNNKEL (reference sequence). The CDR3 runs 15 residues. The CDR3 nucleotides are TGTGCCAGCAGCCAAACCTGGCTTAGCACAGATACGCAGTATTTT. This codes for CASSQTWLSTDTQYF.

This clonotype showed up just once. The V call is TRBV12-3 or TRBV12-4, the J call TRBJ2-3; TRBD2 agrees at 14 bases. The length of the CDR3 is 19 residues. With 4 bases clipped from V and 2 bases from J, the junction kept 11 bases outside the gene matches. CDR3 in amino acids: CASSSGLAGDLHYTDTQYF. In DNA, the CDR3 is TGTGCCAGCAGTTCGGGACTAGCGGGAGACCTACACTACACAGATACGCAGTATTTT.

The genes are TRBV7-8 and TRBJ2-5; D is possibly TRBD1 (6 bases). This CDR3 has 17 amino acids. The germline CDR1 and CDR2 sequences are SGHVS and FQNEAQ. With 0 bases removed from V and 0 bases from J, the gap between germline ends came to 14 bases. The CDR3 sequence is CASSLARTVTYQETQYF. The DNA for the CDR3 is TGTGCCAGCAGCTTAGCGAGGACAGTTACGTACCAAGAGACCCAGTACTTC.

The chain joins TRBV2 to TRBJ2-7; 7 bases are shared with TRBD1. Germline-derived CDR1 and CDR2 are SNHLY and FYNNEI. The CDR3 has 16 amino acids. Trimming took 3 bases from V and 3 from J; bases not matched to a gene: 11. The CDR3 spells CASSDVGQIRDYEQYF. CDR3 DNA: TGTGCCAGCAGTGACGTGGGACAGATTCGGGACTACGAGCAGTACTTC.

At least ten counts were recorded for this clonotype. The CDR3 sequence is CASSYLAEPGEQFF. CDR3 DNA sequence: TGTGCCAGCAGTTACCTTGCCGAGCCAGGTGAGCAGTTCTTC. V gene TRBV6-6 combines with J gene TRBJ2-1; no firm D call. CDR1 MNHNY and CDR2 SVGAGI come from the germline V gene (reference sequence). This CDR3 comprises 14 residues. V was pared by 2 bases and J by 9 bases, with 14 bases between.

This clonotype was seen only a few times. This sequence joins TRBV7-2 and TRBJ2-4; the D is unclear. The CDR3 covers 14 residues. The germline CDR1 and CDR2 sequences are SGHTA and FQGNSA. The ends were cut back, 5 bases at V and 6 bases at J, with 14 bases in the middle. The CDR3 DNA sequence: TGTGCCAGCAGCCGAGACTGGAACGGAAACATTCAGTACTTC. Encoded protein: CASSRDWNGNIQYF.

V gene TRBV3-1 combines with J gene TRBJ1-5; D not resolved. The CDR3 length is 13 residues. The V end lost 4 bases, the J end lost 7 bases, and 11 bases lay between the germline ends. Per germline, CDR1 LGHDT and CDR2 YNNKEL (reference sequence). The CDR3 coding sequence is TGTGCCAGCAGCCGGGGAGGGCTGCAGCCCCAGCATTTT. Translated, it gives CASSRGGLQPQHF.

V usage is TRBV6-6 and J usage is TRBJ2-1; TRBD1 matches 7 bases. This CDR3 is 12 amino acids long. Germline V gene sequence: CDR1 MNHNY, CDR2 SVGAGI (reference sequence). With V trimmed by 9 bases and J by 10 bases, 9 bases remained unmatched. The CDR3 loop is CASRDSLREQFF. In DNA form, the CDR3 reads TGTGCCAGTAGGGACAGTCTTCGGGAGCAGTTCTTC.

The CDR3 loop is CASSEGASYNEQFF. For the CDR3, the DNA is TGCGCCAGCAGTGAGGGTGCTTCCTACAATGAGCAGTTCTTC. The rearrangement links TRBV5-1 to TRBJ2-1, with D possibly matching TRBD2 (5 bases). Germline loops: CDR1 SGHRS, CDR2 YFSETQ. CDR3 size: 14 residues. Trimming removed 5 bases from V and 1 base from J, with 10 bases in between.

V and J are TRBV28 and TRBJ2-5; D possibly corresponds to TRBD1 (6 bases). Judging by the DNA end, TRBJ2-7 fits better; the J call may be wrong. The CDR3 extends over 14 amino acids. Germline V gene lookup returns CDR1 MDHEN and CDR2 SYDVKM. The CDR3 region is CASRPQGGDYEQYF. In DNA form, the CDR3 reads TGTGCCAGCAGACCCCAAGGGGGAGACTACGAGCAGTACTTC.

This clonotype has a single count. This chain joins TRBV20-1 and TRBJ2-1; tentatively, D is TRBD2 (5 bases). Trimming stripped 1 base from V and 0 bases from J, with 10 bases between. This CDR3 region has 15 residues. Germline CDR1 and CDR2: DFQATT and SNEGSKA (reference sequence). The CDR3 region is CSARVLGSSYNEQFF. In DNA form, the CDR3 reads TGCAGTGCTAGAGTTCTGGGGAGCTCCTACAATGAGCAGTTCTTC.

This clonotype was counted at least ten times. V usage is TRBV6-5 and J usage is TRBJ2-7; 8 nucleotides match TRBD1. Germline values: CDR1 MNHEY, CDR2 SVGAGI. The CDR3 contains 15 residues. The V segment lost 5 bases and the J segment 0 bases; nucleotides outside the gene matches: 6. In DNA, the CDR3 is TGTGCCAGCAGTAGACCGGGACAGGCCTCCTACGAGCAGTACTTC. Translating gives CASSRPGQASYEQYF.